This T cell receptor (beta chain) was captured in a study of blood T cell repertoires in COVID-19. For the study at large: PBMCs, B-cell-depleted T cells, or T cells were the source of the cDNA or gDNA that made up the material.

The CDR3 length is 15 residues. Germline assignment: CDR1 SGHTA and CDR2 FQGTGA. The trim removed 2 bases at V and 4 bases at J, leaving 7 bases unmatched. Per the original data handling: Reference gene primer amplification in the assay estimated nucleated cell counts. Some clones are missing from TCRdb's copy, which holds only in-frame ones; the method was immunoSEQ multiplex PCR. V and J calls plus clone size are reproduced from that table; the DNA served to infer D and trimming. The sample lists under 95,000 clones, 70% to 90% occurring once. Patients at the Seattle site were enrolled during active infection and followed longitudinally.

V and J are TRBV7-3 and TRBJ1-2; TRBD1 agrees at 7 bases. Sequenced material: peripheral blood. The receptor was derived from a man aged 50 to 59 with COVID-19, enrolled during active disease. Here the CDR3 DNA reads TGTGCCAGCAGCTTATTAAGGGGGCGCTTCTATGGCTACACCTTC. Translation: CASSLLRGRFYGYTF.